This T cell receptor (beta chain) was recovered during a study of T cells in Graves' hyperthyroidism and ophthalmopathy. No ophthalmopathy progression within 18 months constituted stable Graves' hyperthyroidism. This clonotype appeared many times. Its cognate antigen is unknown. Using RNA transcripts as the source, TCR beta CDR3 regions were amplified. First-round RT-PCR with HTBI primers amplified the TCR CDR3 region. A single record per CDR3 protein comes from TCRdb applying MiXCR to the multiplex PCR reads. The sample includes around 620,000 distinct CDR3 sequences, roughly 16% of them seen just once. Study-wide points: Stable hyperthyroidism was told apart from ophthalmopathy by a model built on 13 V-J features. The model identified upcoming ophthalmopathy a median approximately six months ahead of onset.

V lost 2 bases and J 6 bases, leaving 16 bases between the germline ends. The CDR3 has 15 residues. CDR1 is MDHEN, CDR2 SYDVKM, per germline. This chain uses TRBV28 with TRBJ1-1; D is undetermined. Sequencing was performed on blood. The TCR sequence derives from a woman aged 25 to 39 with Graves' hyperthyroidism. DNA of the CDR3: TGTGCCAGCAGTTTACCCGGGCCACCGGGCGCTGAAGCTTTCTTT. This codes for CASSLPGPPGAEAFF.